The sequence of this T cell receptor (beta chain) was determined in a study of CD8+CD57+ T cells in acquired aplastic anemia. Overall study: Isolated CD4+ and CD8+ cells, once sorted, yielded DNA averaging around 3.3 ug.

Findings and limits, study-wide: The study found no significant CD8+ Simpson's diversity difference between patients and controls. Both patients and controls carried the same twenty-nine CD8+ CDR3 sequences.

TCR beta VDJ combinations and CDR3 sequences were profiled from genomic DNA. TCRdb re-called the reads with MiXCR, one entry per CDR3 protein. The sample gives 50,000 to 65,000 distinct CDR3 sequences, approximately 50% of which show up once; 16% is in the top ten. Points on this clonotype: Its antigen remains unidentified.

Sequenced patients had shown CD8+CD57+ cell expansion by flow cytometry. The sequenced sample consisted of sorted CD4+, CD8+, or CD8+CD57+ T cells (not recorded which) from PBMCs. This sequence was found in a human donor with aplastic anemia.

CDR3 coding DNA: TGTGCCAGCAGTGTCCTCCTAGCGGGGGGCACAGATACGCAGTATTTT. Protein sequence: CASSVLLAGGTDTQYF. This chain joins TRBV6-1 and TRBJ2-3; 10 positions agree with TRBD2. J lost 1 base, V lost 4 bases, and 5 bases had no gene match. This CDR3 is 16 amino acids long. The germline V gene encodes CDR1 MNHNS and CDR2 SASEGT.